Below, 17 T cell receptor beta chains from the same sample are listed, as sequenced in a study of control samples from healthy donors and cancer patients. Sequencing was performed with immunoSEQ multiplex PCR; in TCRdb, only in-frame clones are kept and a portion is missing. The data hold roughly 80,000 clones, with around 92% observed a single time. The sequenced sample consisted of blood. The receptors were sampled from an older woman in good health.

This rearrangement joins TRBV29-1 to TRBJ2-3; D is unclear. Germline loops: CDR1 SQVTM, CDR2 ANQGSEA. V was trimmed by 8 bases and J by 4 bases, leaving 19 bases between them. There are 14 residues in the CDR3. The CDR3: CSQKKGNSADTQYF. CDR3 sequence (DNA): TGCAGCCAAAAAAAGGGTAATTCTGCAGATACGCAGTATTTT.

V is TRBV6-5 and J is TRBJ2-5; D is unresolved. V was shortened by 6 bases and J by 4 bases, with 15 bases between the two germline ends. The CDR3 spans 14 residues. Germline V gene data show CDR1 as MNHEY and CDR2 as SVGAGI. The chain's CDR3 is CASSVGPKGETQYF. As DNA, the CDR3 is TGTGCCAGCAGCGTCGGGCCAAAGGGAGAGACCCAGTACTTC.

A word on this clone: The sample holds other DNA sequences that translate to the same CDR3. The chain recombines TRBV27 with TRBJ1-6; the match to TRBD1 covers 7 bases. Germline V gene lookup returns CDR1 MNHEY and CDR2 SMNVEV (reference sequence). The V and J ends lost 3 bases and 6 bases, in that order; junction bases with no gene match: 2. The CDR3 consists of 14 residues. CDR3 DNA sequence: TGTGCCAGCAGTTTCGGGACAGCTAATTCACCCCTCCACTTT. Its translation is CASSFGTANSPLHF.

The chain couples TRBV6-2 or TRBV6-3 to TRBJ2-4; D unclear. The CDR3 loop spans 14 amino acids. Germline V CDR1 and CDR2: MNHEY, SVGEGT. Trimming removed 5 bases from V and 0 bases from J, with 8 bases in between. The CDR3 loop is CASSKVLAKNIQYF. The CDR3 DNA reads as TGTGCCAGCAGTAAGGTTTTAGCCAAAAACATTCAGTACTTC.

V usage is TRBV28 and J usage is TRBJ2-7; 9 bases match TRBD2. The CDR3 length is 15 residues. J was trimmed by 2 bases and V by 4 bases; bases with no gene match: 6. From germline, CDR1 is MDHEN and CDR2 SYDVKM. The CDR3 reads CASSSLAGVPYEQYF. The CDR3 nucleotides are TGTGCCAGCAGTTCATTAGCGGGAGTTCCCTACGAGCAGTACTTC.

V gene TRBV10-1 combines with J gene TRBJ1-1; D is ambiguous. The ends were cut back, 3 bases at V and 8 bases at J, with 13 bases in the middle. The length of the CDR3 is 13 residues. In germline, CDR1 is WNHNN, CDR2 SYGVQD (reference sequence). The CDR3 sequence: CASSEIKSSEAFF. The CDR3 nucleotides read TGCGCCAGCAGTGAAATCAAGTCCTCGGAAGCTTTCTTT.

CDR3 nucleotide sequence: TGTGCCAGCAGACTAAGTAAAGGCTCGGGGACCTACGAGCAGTACTTC. It yields the protein CASRLSKGSGTYEQYF. This chain connects TRBV28 to TRBJ2-7, with a possible D match to TRBD2 (5 bases). Germline loops: CDR1 MDHEN, CDR2 SYDVKM. V was cut by 6 bases and J by 2 bases, with 20 bases left in between. This CDR3 comprises 16 residues.

The genes are TRBV7-2 and TRBJ2-4, with D possibly matching TRBD1 (6 bases). The CDR3 covers 18 residues. The germline V gene has CDR1 SGHTA and CDR2 FQGNSA. Trimming removed 4 bases at V and 2 bases at J, with 21 bases between. CDR3 in amino acids: CASSSHGVGAVTKNIQYF. DNA for the CDR3: TGTGCCAGCAGCTCCCACGGCGTGGGGGCGGTGACCAAAAACATTCAGTACTTC.

As concerns this clone: Sequence at one end of the junction differs from germline and may be a read error. The rearrangement joins TRBV7-9 to TRBJ2-1, with TRBD2 matching over 10 bases. CDR1 is SEHNR and CDR2 is FQNEAQ in the germline V gene (reference sequence). The CDR3 consists of 15 residues. In DNA, the CDR3 is TGCGCCAGCAGCTTACTTAGCGGGAGGTCTACGGAGCAGTTCTTC. Translating gives CASSLLSGRSTEQFF.

CDR3 residues: CATATGANTGELFF. CDR3 nucleotide sequence: TGTGCCACGGCAACAGGGGCGAACACCGGGGAGCTGTTTTTT. V is TRBV11-2 and J is TRBJ2-2; TRBD1 agrees at 7 bases. The trim removed 10 bases at V and 0 bases at J, leaving 5 bases unmatched. The CDR3 has 14 residues. CDR1 is SGHAT and CDR2 is FQNNGV in the germline V gene.

V gene TRBV10-3 combines with J gene TRBJ1-2; maybe TRBD1 (6 bases). The CDR3 is made up of 15 amino acids. Per germline, CDR1 ENHRY and CDR2 SYGVKD. The V and J ends lost 3 bases and 5 bases respectively, with 16 bases between them. The CDR3 spells CAISDARTVDYGYTF. CDR3 sequence (DNA): TGTGCCATCAGTGATGCCCGGACAGTGGATTATGGCTACACCTTC.

For the CDR3, the DNA is TGTGCCAGCAGTCCGGGGGGAGGGGTTACGCAGTATTTT. This codes for CASSPGGGVTQYF. The gene calls are TRBV6-1 and TRBJ2-3; 7 positions agree with TRBD2. This CDR3 spans 13 amino acids. V trimming: 5 bases; J trimming: 8 bases; junction bases outside the gene matches: 7. CDR1 MNHNS and CDR2 SASEGT come from the germline V gene.

The V call is TRBV5-1, the J call TRBJ2-1; D may be TRBD1 or TRBD2 (6 bases each). CDR1 SGHRS and CDR2 YFSETQ come from the germline V gene. V was trimmed by 1 base and J by 10 bases, leaving 21 bases between them. CDR3 length: 16 amino acids. CDR3 sequence: CASSLSGLGGGGEQFF. Here the CDR3 DNA reads TGCGCCAGCAGCTTGAGTGGACTGGGCGGAGGGGGGGAGCAGTTCTTC.

The chain recombines TRBV28 with TRBJ2-2, with D perhaps TRBD2 (6 bases). The CDR3 runs to 15 residues. CDR1 and CDR2 (germline): MDHEN, SYDVKM. Trimming shortened V by 3 bases and J by 1 base, and 9 bases separated the two germline ends. The DNA of the CDR3 is TGTGCCAGCAGTTTTCGGGGGAGGAACACCGGGGAGCTGTTTTTT. Protein product: CASSFRGRNTGELFF.

This chain uses TRBV5-5 with TRBJ1-2; D is possibly TRBD1 (5 bases). V shed 3 bases and J shed 2 bases, with 11 bases lying between them. The CDR3 is made up of 14 amino acids. The germline CDR1 and CDR2 sequences are SGHKS and YYEKEE (reference sequence). CDR3 bases: TGTGCCAGCAGCTCGGCCCGGGGGAACTATGGCTACACCTTC. Its translation is CASSSARGNYGYTF.

This sequence joins TRBV12-3 or TRBV12-4 and TRBJ1-1; the D is unclear. The CDR3 is made up of 13 amino acids. The V end lost 1 base, the J end lost 1 base, and 4 bases lay between the germline ends. CDR3 amino acids: CASSLETNTEAFF. DNA of the CDR3: TGTGCCAGCAGTTTAGAGACGAACACTGAAGCTTTCTTT.

CDR3 coding DNA: TGTGCCAGCAGCTTTCATCCGAACTATGGCTACACCTTC. This translates into CASSFHPNYGYTF. The chain joins TRBV7-9 to TRBJ1-2; D is undetermined. Germline V gene data show CDR1 as SEHNR and CDR2 as FQNEAQ (reference sequence). The CDR3 length is 13 residues. V dropped 3 bases and J dropped 2 bases, with 7 bases sitting between them.